A selection of T cell receptor beta chains follows, all from one sample in a study of blood T cell repertoires in COVID-19. Clones were read by immunoSEQ multiplex PCR, and TCRdb kept only the in-frame ones, dropping some. The sample includes 150,000 to 200,000 clones, 80% to 85% of them seen just once. Input material: PBMCs or T cells enriched from blood (not recorded which). The receptors were sampled from a woman in her 30s who had been exposed to COVID-19. CDR3s include the opening cysteine and the closing phenylalanine or tryptophan. A D gene is named only where the DNA matches it firmly. A clone size is listed for some rows: how often the clone was seen (once, few, many), or a class if it is expanded.

abundance: NA; v_gene: TRBV5-1; d_gene: TRBD2; j_gene: TRBJ2-3; CDR3aa: CASSLGTSGSTDTQYF; CDR3nt: TGCGCCAGCAGCTTAGGGACTAGCGGAAGCACAGATACGCAGTATTTT
abundance: NA; v_gene: TRBV6-1; d_gene: NA; j_gene: TRBJ2-1; CDR3aa: CASSSSSAYNEQFF; CDR3nt: TGTGCCAGCAGTTCTTCTAGCGCCTACAATGAGCAGTTCTTC
abundance: few; v_gene: TRBV25-1; d_gene: TRBD1; j_gene: TRBJ1-2; CDR3aa: CASEGQGNYGYTF; CDR3nt: TGTGCCAGCGAGGGACAGGGTAACTATGGCTACACCTTC
abundance: NA; v_gene: TRBV6-5; d_gene: TRBD2; j_gene: TRBJ2-1; CDR3aa: CASSYGRGGNYNEQFF; CDR3nt: TGTGCCAGCAGTTACGGGCGGGGGGGCAACTACAATGAGCAGTTCTTC
abundance: NA; v_gene: TRBV5-6; d_gene: TRBD1; j_gene: TRBJ1-6; CDR3aa: CASSDLTGKHNSPLHF; CDR3nt: TGTGCCAGCAGCGACCTGACAGGGAAGCATAATTCACCCCTCCACTTT
abundance: NA; v_gene: TRBV4-3; d_gene: NA; j_gene: TRBJ2-4; CDR3aa: CASSQDRGGIQYF; CDR3nt: TGCGCCAGCAGCCAAGACAGGGGTGGCATTCAGTACTTC
abundance: few; v_gene: TRBV4-3; d_gene: NA; j_gene: TRBJ1-1; CDR3aa: CASSQAPGGPTEAFF; CDR3nt: TGCGCCAGCAGCCAAGCCCCTGGAGGGCCCACTGAAGCTTTCTTT
abundance: NA; v_gene: TRBV15; d_gene: TRBD1; j_gene: TRBJ1-2; CDR3aa: CATSVGDSPIYGYTF; CDR3nt: TGTGCCACCAGCGTCGGGGACAGCCCTATCTATGGCTACACCTTC
abundance: NA; v_gene: TRBV19; d_gene: NA; j_gene: TRBJ1-5; CDR3aa: CASSMRTEGRPQHF; CDR3nt: TGTGCCAGTAGTATGAGGACAGAGGGCAGACCCCAGCATTTT
abundance: NA; v_gene: TRBV6-6; d_gene: TRBD2; j_gene: TRBJ2-7; CDR3aa: CATIAGVNYEQYF; CDR3nt: TGTGCCACCATAGCGGGGGTAAACTACGAGCAGTACTTC
abundance: NA; v_gene: TRBV5-5; d_gene: NA; j_gene: TRBJ1-1; CDR3aa: CASSLTRYTEAFF; CDR3nt: TGTGCCAGCAGCCTGACAAGGTACACTGAAGCTTTCTTT
abundance: NA; v_gene: TRBV28; d_gene: TRBD2; j_gene: TRBJ2-2; CDR3aa: CASNLAGGDNTGELFF; CDR3nt: TGTGCCAGCAATCTAGCGGGGGGCGATAACACCGGGGAGCTGTTTTTT
abundance: NA; v_gene: TRBV5-8; d_gene: TRBD2; j_gene: TRBJ2-7; CDR3aa: CASSSGTSVSYEQYF; CDR3nt: TGTGCCAGCAGCTCGGGGACTAGCGTCTCCTACGAGCAGTACTTC
abundance: few; v_gene: TRBV27; d_gene: NA; j_gene: TRBJ1-1; CDR3aa: CASSHRETTEAFF; CDR3nt: TGTGCCAGCAGTCACAGAGAGACCACTGAAGCTTTCTTT
abundance: NA; v_gene: TRBV11-3; d_gene: TRBD2; j_gene: TRBJ2-1; CDR3aa: CASSKFGGGPHGEQFF; CDR3nt: TGTGCCAGCAGCAAGTTTGGCGGGGGGCCCCACGGGGAGCAGTTCTTC
abundance: NA; v_gene: TRBV19; d_gene: TRBD2; j_gene: TRBJ2-3; CDR3aa: CASSIQAGDTQYF; CDR3nt: TGTGCCAGTAGTATCCAAGCGGGGGATACGCAGTATTTT
abundance: NA; v_gene: TRBV19; d_gene: TRBD1; j_gene: TRBJ2-1; CDR3aa: CASSPPGTGVSNEQFF; CDR3nt: TGTGCCAGTAGTCCCCCCGGGACAGGGGTCTCCAATGAGCAGTTCTTC
abundance: NA; v_gene: TRBV7-2; d_gene: TRBD1; j_gene: TRBJ2-5; CDR3aa: CASSLSSGTAQETQYF; CDR3nt: TGTGCCAGCAGCCTGTCGTCCGGGACAGCTCAAGAGACCCAGTACTTC
abundance: many; v_gene: TRBV7-9; d_gene: TRBD2; j_gene: TRBJ2-1; CDR3aa: CASSVSGGADNEQFF; CDR3nt: TGTGCCAGCAGCGTTAGCGGGGGGGCCGACAATGAGCAGTTCTTC
abundance: NA; v_gene: TRBV6-6; d_gene: NA; j_gene: TRBJ2-7; CDR3aa: CASSYSWGTYEQYF; CDR3nt: TGTGCCAGCAGTTACAGCTGGGGCACCTACGAGCAGTACTTC
abundance: NA; v_gene: TRBV7-8; d_gene: NA; j_gene: TRBJ1-6; CDR3aa: CASSPPGQNSPLHF; CDR3nt: TGTGCCAGCAGTCCACCGGGACAAAATTCACCCCTCCACTTT
abundance: NA; v_gene: TRBV5-5; d_gene: TRBD1; j_gene: TRBJ2-5; CDR3aa: CASTRRTGEETQYF; CDR3nt: TGTGCCAGCACCCGGAGGACAGGGGAAGAGACCCAGTACTTC
abundance: NA; v_gene: TRBV7-2; d_gene: TRBD1; j_gene: TRBJ1-2; CDR3aa: CASSKLTGGYGYTF; CDR3nt: TGTGCCAGCAGCAAGCTGACAGGGGGCTATGGCTACACCTTC
abundance: NA; v_gene: TRBV15; d_gene: NA; j_gene: TRBJ1-2; CDR3aa: CATSREGSRGYTF; CDR3nt: TGTGCCACCAGCAGAGAAGGGAGCCGCGGCTACACCTTC
abundance: NA; v_gene: TRBV2; d_gene: TRBD2; j_gene: TRBJ2-7; CDR3aa: CASSDHPSGLAAEQYF; CDR3nt: TGTGCCAGCAGTGATCACCCCTCTGGACTAGCCGCCGAGCAGTACTTC
abundance: NA; v_gene: TRBV12-3/TRBV12-4; d_gene: NA; j_gene: TRBJ2-1; CDR3aa: CASSPDLTVGIF; CDR3nt: TGTGCCAGCAGTCCCGACCTGACAGTGGGGATCTTC
abundance: once; v_gene: TRBV28; d_gene: NA; j_gene: TRBJ1-3; CDR3aa: CAIKDRRNTIYF; CDR3nt: TGTGCCATCAAGGACAGAAGGAACACCATATATTTT
abundance: once; v_gene: TRBV4-2; d_gene: NA; j_gene: TRBJ1-1; CDR3aa: CASSQHTGTLNREAFF; CDR3nt: TGTGCCAGCAGCCAACATACCGGGACACTCAATCGGGAAGCTTTCTTT
abundance: NA; v_gene: TRBV5-4; d_gene: NA; j_gene: TRBJ1-2; CDR3aa: CASSSLRLYGYTF; CDR3nt: TGTGCCAGCAGCTCCCTCAGACTTTATGGCTACACCTTC
abundance: NA; v_gene: TRBV6-2/TRBV6-3; d_gene: TRBD1; j_gene: TRBJ2-3; CDR3aa: CASSRGSSTDTQYF; CDR3nt: TGTGCCAGCAGCAGGGGGTCTAGCACAGATACGCAGTATTTT
abundance: NA; v_gene: TRBV12-5; d_gene: NA; j_gene: TRBJ1-5; CDR3aa: CASGGAGGSNQPQHF; CDR3nt: TGTGCTAGTGGGGGGGCAGGCGGTAGCAATCAGCCCCAGCATTTT
abundance: NA; v_gene: TRBV7-6; d_gene: NA; j_gene: TRBJ1-1; CDR3aa: CASNPAGEAFF; CDR3nt: TGTGCCAGCAACCCGGCGGGGGAAGCTTTCTTT
abundance: NA; v_gene: TRBV5-5; d_gene: NA; j_gene: TRBJ1-1; CDR3aa: CASSLGMTGVATEAFF; CDR3nt: TGTGCCAGCAGCTTGGGGATGACAGGAGTAGCGACTGAAGCTTTCTTT
abundance: NA; v_gene: TRBV7-6; d_gene: NA; j_gene: TRBJ2-7; CDR3aa: CASSFISNDEQYF; CDR3nt: TGTGCCAGCAGCTTTATTAGCAACGACGAGCAGTACTTC
abundance: NA; v_gene: TRBV23-1; d_gene: TRBD1; j_gene: TRBJ2-3; CDR3aa: CASSQWVEGQGADTQYF; CDR3nt: TGCGCCAGCAGTCAATGGGTAGAGGGACAGGGGGCGGATACGCAGTATTTT
abundance: NA; v_gene: TRBV2; d_gene: NA; j_gene: TRBJ2-5; CDR3aa: CATRRQVETQYF; CDR3nt: TGTGCCACCCGACGGCAGGTAGAGACCCAGTACTTC
abundance: few; v_gene: TRBV5-4; d_gene: TRBD1; j_gene: TRBJ1-6; CDR3aa: CASSSRDRGDRGSPLHF; CDR3nt: TGTGCCAGCAGCTCCCGGGACAGGGGAGATCGGGGTTCACCCCTCCACTTT